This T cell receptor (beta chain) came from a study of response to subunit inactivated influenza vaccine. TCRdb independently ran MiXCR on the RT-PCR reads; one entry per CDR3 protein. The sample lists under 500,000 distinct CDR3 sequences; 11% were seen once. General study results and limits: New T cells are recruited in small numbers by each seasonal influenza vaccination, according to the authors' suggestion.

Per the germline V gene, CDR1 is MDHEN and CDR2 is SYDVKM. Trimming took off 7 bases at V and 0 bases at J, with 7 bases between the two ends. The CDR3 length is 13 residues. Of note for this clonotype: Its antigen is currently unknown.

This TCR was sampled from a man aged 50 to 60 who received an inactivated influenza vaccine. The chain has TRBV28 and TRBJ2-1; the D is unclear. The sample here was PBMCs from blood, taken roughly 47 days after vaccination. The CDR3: CASITSSYNEQFF. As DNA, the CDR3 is TGTGCCAGCATTACGAGCTCCTACAATGAGCAGTTCTTC.